This T cell receptor (beta chain) was profiled in a study of T-cell memory formation after mild COVID-19. About the research overall: TCR clusters mostly belonged to single donors.

As for this clonotype: Its antigen is currently unknown.

Study-wide results and limits: Cross-reactive memory appears to have joined, as suggested by some responding clones showing up in pre-infection memory.

The CDR3 runs to 16 residues. Germline V gene data show CDR1 as SGDLS and CDR2 as YYNGEE. V was pared by 1 base and J by 4 bases, with 4 bases of the junction left unmatched. Barcoded TCR alpha and TCR beta cDNA libraries with UMIs came from 5'RACE using constant-segment primers. TCRdb re-called the 5' RACE reads with MiXCR, one entry per CDR3 protein. The sample lists 150,000 to 200,000 distinct CDR3 sequences, about a fifth seen once, with 20% to 25% in the top ten. This chain links TRBV9 with TRBJ2-3; 12 bases line up with TRBD2. The receptor was derived from an adult woman who had mild COVID-19 (a few samples of this study predate the infection). Cell type and time point are not known. Sequences were obtained from PBMCs or a T cell subset sorted from them (not recorded which). The CDR3 is CASSVPSGGASDTQYF. The DNA for the CDR3 is TGTGCCAGCAGCGTACCTAGCGGGGGGGCCTCAGATACGCAGTATTTT.